The clone carrying this T cell receptor beta chain was counted between two and nine times. The target antigen is unknown. This specimen belongs to a study of T cell repertoires in cytomegalovirus infection. Using its own MiXCR run on the reads, TCRdb lists one record per CDR3 protein. The sample yields fewer than 950,000 distinct CDR3 sequences, about 33% seen once. Per the germline V gene, CDR1 is SQVTM and CDR2 is ANQGSEA. The CDR3 extends over 13 amino acids. The ends lost 6 bases at V and 3 bases at J; junction bases unmatched: 4. This chain links TRBV29-1 with TRBJ2-5; 10 nucleotides agree with TRBD2. This clonotype originated in a human donor in good health (CMV status not recorded). Some clones in this sample may be carry-over from other donors' samples. The input for sequencing was cultured CD8+ T cells from PBMCs, taken from culture after CMV antigen stimulation. The CDR3 sequence: CSVSGGGEETQYF. CDR3 coding DNA: TGCAGCGTAAGCGGGGGGGGTGAAGAGACCCAGTACTTC.